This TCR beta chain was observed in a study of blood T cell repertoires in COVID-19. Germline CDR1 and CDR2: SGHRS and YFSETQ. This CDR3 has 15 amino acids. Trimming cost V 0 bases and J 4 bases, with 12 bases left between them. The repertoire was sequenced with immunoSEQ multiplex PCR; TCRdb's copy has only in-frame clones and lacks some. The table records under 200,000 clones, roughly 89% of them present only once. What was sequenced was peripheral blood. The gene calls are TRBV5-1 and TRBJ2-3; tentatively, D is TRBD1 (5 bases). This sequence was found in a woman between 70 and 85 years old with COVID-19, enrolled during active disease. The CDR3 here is CASSLERRAADTQYF. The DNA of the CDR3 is TGCGCCAGCAGCTTGGAGCGCAGGGCGGCAGATACGCAGTATTTT. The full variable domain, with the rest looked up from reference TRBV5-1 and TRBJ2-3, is KAGVTQTPRYLIKTRGQQVTLSCSPISGHRSVSWYQQTPGQGLQFLFEYFSETQRNKGNFPGRFSGRQFSNSRSEMNVSTLELGDSALYLCASSLERRAADTQYFGPGTRLTVL.